This TCR beta chain was identified during a study of graft-versus-host responses after intestinal transplantation. Study information: Every one of the recipients received anti-thymocyte globulin induction and afterwards took tacrolimus and steroids for around three years. Findings of the study overall: Maximum circulating GvH clone levels tracked with early post-transplant HvG decreases. There were GvH clones found in recipient marrow, and some of them appeared first in ileum or blood. In patients with graft-donor T cell macrochimerism, allograft graft-versus-host to host-versus-graft clonal ratios were high.

To note about this clone: Its antigen is not identified.

This CDR3 comprises 17 residues. The V and J ends lost 4 bases and 3 bases, in that order; junction bases with no gene match: 10. The germline gives CDR1 MNHNS, CDR2 SASEGT. The method was immunoSEQ multiplex PCR; TCRdb's version includes in-frame clones alone and lacks a portion of them. The sample carries about 130,000 clones, 80% to 95% recorded once. Source: unstimulated CD4+ T cells sorted from spleen or lymph node cells, taken before intestinal transplant. J is TRBJ2-3 and V is TRBV6-1; 10 nucleotides align to TRBD2. The source of this sequence is a human donor who received an intestinal transplant. CDR3: CASSVPVSGRWTDTQYF. CDR3 bases: TGTGCCAGCAGTGTTCCGGTTAGCGGGAGGTGGACAGATACGCAGTATTTT.